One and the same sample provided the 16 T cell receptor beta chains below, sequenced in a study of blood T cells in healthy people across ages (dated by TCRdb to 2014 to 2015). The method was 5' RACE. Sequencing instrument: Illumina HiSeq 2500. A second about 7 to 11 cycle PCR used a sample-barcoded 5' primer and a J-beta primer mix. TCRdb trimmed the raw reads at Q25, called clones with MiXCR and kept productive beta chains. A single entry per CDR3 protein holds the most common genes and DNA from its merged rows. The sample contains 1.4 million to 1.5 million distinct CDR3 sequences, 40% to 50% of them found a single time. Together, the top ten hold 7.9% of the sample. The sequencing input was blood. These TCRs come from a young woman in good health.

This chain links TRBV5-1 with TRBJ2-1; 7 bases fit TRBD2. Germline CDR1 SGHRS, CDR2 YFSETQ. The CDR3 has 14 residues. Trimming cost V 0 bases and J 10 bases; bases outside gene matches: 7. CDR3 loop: CASSLGGGVQEQFF. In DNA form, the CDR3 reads TGCGCCAGCAGCTTGGGGGGGGGAGTTCAGGAGCAGTTCTTC. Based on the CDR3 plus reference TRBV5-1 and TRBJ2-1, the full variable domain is KAGVTQTPRYLIKTRGQQVTLSCSPISGHRSVSWYQQTPGQGLQFLFEYFSETQRNKGNFPGRFSGRQFSNSRSEMNVSTLELGDSALYLCASSLGGGVQEQFFGPGTRLTVL.

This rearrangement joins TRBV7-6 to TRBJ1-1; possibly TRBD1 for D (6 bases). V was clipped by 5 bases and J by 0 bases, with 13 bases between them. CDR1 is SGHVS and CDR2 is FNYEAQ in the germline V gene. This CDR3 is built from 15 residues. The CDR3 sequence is CASSPGTTMNTEAFF. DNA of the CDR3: TGTGCCAGCAGCCCAGGGACAACAATGAACACTGAAGCTTTCTTT.

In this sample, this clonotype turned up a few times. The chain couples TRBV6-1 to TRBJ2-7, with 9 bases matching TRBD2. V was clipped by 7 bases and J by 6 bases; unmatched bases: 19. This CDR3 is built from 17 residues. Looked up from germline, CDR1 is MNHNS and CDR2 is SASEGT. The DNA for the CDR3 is TGTGCCAGCATCATACTCCCTTGCGGACTAGCGACGGGCGAGCAGTACTTC. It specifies CASIILPCGLATGEQYF.

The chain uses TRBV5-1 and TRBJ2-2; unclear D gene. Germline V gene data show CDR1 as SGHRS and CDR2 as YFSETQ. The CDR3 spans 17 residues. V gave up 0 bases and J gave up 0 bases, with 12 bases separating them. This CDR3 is CASSLAERFANTGELFF. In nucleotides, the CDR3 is TGCGCCAGCAGCTTGGCGGAACGGTTCGCGAACACCGGGGAGCTGTTTTTT.

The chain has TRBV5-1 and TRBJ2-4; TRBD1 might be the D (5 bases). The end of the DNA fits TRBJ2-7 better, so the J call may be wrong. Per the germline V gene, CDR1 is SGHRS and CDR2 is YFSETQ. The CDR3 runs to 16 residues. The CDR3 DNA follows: TGCGCCAGCAGCGCCAACAAGAAGACAGAGCCCTACGAGCAGTACTTC. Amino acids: CASSANKKTEPYEQYF.

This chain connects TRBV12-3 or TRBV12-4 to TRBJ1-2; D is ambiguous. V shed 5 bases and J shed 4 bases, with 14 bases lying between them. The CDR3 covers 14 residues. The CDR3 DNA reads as TGTGCCAGCAGTGTGTCAGAGAGCGGCTATGGCTACACCTTC. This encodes CASSVSESGYGYTF.

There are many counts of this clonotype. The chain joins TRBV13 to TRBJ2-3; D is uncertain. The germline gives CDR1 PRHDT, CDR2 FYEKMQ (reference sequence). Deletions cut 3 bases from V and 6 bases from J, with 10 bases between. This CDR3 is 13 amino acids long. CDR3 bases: TGTGCCAGCAGCTTCGGTCCCACCGATACGCAGTATTTT. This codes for CASSFGPTDTQYF.

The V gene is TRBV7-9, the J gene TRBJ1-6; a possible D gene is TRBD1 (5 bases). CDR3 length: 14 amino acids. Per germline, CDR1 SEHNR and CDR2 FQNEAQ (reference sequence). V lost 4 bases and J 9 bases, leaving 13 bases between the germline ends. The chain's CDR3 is CASSSRQGSSPLHF. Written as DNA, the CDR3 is TGTGCCAGCAGCTCGCGTCAGGGTTCTTCACCCCTCCACTTT.

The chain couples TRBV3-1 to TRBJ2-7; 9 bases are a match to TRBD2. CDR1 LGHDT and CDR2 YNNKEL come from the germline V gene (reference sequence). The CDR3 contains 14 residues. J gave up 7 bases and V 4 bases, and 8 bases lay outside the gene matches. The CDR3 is CASSLAGGAREQYF. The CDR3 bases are TGTGCCAGCAGCCTCGCGGGGGGGGCCCGGGAGCAGTACTTC.

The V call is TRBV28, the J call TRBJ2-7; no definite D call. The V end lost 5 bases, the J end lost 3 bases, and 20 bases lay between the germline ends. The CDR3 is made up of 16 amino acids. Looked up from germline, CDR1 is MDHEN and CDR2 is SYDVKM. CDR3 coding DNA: TGTGCCAGCAGTCCACCCTCGGCCCGGACCTTCTACGAGCAGTACTTC. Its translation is CASSPPSARTFYEQYF.

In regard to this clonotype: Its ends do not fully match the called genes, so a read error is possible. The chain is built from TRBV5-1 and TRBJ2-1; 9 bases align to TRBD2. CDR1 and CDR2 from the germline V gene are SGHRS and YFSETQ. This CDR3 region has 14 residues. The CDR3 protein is CASRLSGGYNEQFF. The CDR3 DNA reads TGCGCCAGCCGCTTAAGCGGGGGGTACAATGAGCAGTTCTTC.

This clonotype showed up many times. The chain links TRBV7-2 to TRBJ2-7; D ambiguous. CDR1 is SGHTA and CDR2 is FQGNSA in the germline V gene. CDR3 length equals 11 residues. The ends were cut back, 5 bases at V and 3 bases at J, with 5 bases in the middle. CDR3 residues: CASSILYEQYF. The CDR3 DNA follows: TGTGCCAGCAGCATTCTCTACGAGCAGTACTTC.

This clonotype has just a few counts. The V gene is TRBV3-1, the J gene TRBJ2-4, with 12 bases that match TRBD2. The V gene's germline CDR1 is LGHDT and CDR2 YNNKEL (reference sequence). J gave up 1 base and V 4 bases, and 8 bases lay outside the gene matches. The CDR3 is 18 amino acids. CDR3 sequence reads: CASSPQLAGGPAKNIQYF. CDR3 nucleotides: TGTGCCAGCAGCCCGCAACTAGCGGGGGGACCTGCCAAAAACATTCAGTACTTC. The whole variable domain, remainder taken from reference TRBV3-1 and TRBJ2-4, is DTAVSQTPKYLVTQMGNDKSIKCEQNLGHDTMYWYKQDSKKFLKIMFSYNNKELIINETVPNRFSPKSPDKAHLNLHINSLELGDSAVYFCASSPQLAGGPAKNIQYFGAGTRLSVL.

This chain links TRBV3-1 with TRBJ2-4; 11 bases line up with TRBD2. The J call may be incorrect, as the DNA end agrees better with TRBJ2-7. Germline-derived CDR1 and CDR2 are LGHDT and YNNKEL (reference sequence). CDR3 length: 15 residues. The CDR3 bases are TGTGCCAGCAGCCGATCGACTAGCGGGAACTACGAGCAGTACTTC. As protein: CASSRSTSGNYEQYF.

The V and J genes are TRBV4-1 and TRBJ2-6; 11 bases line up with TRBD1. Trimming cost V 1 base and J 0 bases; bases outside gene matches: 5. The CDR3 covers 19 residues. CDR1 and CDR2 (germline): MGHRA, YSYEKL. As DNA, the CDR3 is TGCGCCAGCAGCCAAGCAGGGACAGGGGGAACCTCTGGGGCCAACGTCCTGACTTTC. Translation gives CASSQAGTGGTSGANVLTF.

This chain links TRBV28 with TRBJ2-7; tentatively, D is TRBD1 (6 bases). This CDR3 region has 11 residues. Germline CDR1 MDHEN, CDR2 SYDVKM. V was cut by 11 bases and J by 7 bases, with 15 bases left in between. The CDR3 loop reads CAWGRGNEQYF. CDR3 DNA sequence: TGTGCCTGGGGCAGGGGAAATGAGCAGTACTTC.